One and the same sample provided the 29 T cell receptor beta chains below, sequenced in a study of regulatory T cells in long-lasting Graves disease. Time point given: newly diagnosed GD, antithyroid drugs for less than 3 months. Extracted RNA from PBMCs served as the source of the TCR library. Library construction for TCR beta used iRepertoire HTBI primers and Arm-PCR of CDR3 regions. Via MiXCR, TCRdb re-called the multiplex PCR reads, giving one row per CDR3 protein. The sample comprises 400,000 to 500,000 distinct CDR3 sequences, less than 15% of which are singletons, and about 15% rests with the top ten. The same specimen was also included in a second study, on T cells in Graves' hyperthyroidism and ophthalmopathy.

The source was peripheral blood mononuclear cells (PBMCs), collected at new diagnosis, from a patient treated with antithyroid drugs. Every receptor here comes from a woman between 50 and 59 years old with Graves disease.

At least ten counts were recorded for this clonotype. This chain uses TRBV11-2 with TRBJ2-1; tentatively, D is TRBD2 (5 bases). The length of the CDR3 is 13 residues. Germline lookup yields CDR1 SGHAT and CDR2 FQNNGV. Trimming took 5 bases from V and 3 from J, leaving 8 bases between them. CDR3 sequence: CASSLAVYNEQFF. The CDR3 DNA reads as TGTGCCAGCAGCCTAGCAGTCTACAATGAGCAGTTCTTC.

This clonotype was detected many times. V gene TRBV30 combines with J gene TRBJ2-1; D gene uncertain. The CDR3 has 14 amino acids. Germline V lookup: CDR1 GTSNPN, CDR2 SVGIG (reference sequence). Trimming removed 0 bases from V and 0 bases from J, with 6 bases in between. The CDR3 bases are TGTGCCTGGAGTGTAGGCTACTCCTACAATGAGCAGTTCTTC. Its protein is CAWSVGYSYNEQFF.

This clonotype has a handful of counts. This chain uses TRBV7-2 with TRBJ2-2, with TRBD2 as a possible D gene (5 bases). Germline CDR1 reads SGHTA; CDR2 reads FQGNSA. V was cut by 0 bases and J by 4 bases, with 12 bases left in between. The CDR3 sequence is 16 residues long. The CDR3, as DNA: TGTGCCAGCAGCTTAGCATCGGGGATGGGCACCGGGGAGCTGTTTTTT. The encoded protein is CASSLASGMGTGELFF.

A remark on this clonotype: A read error may explain this, as a much larger clone is one base away. V usage is TRBV20-1 and J usage is TRBJ2-3; D not resolved. Germline CDR1 reads DFQATT; CDR2 reads SNEGSKA (reference sequence). The CDR3 covers 11 residues. The CDR3 reads CSARGKSEQLF. The CDR3 region has the DNA TGCAGTGCTAGGGGAAAGTCTGAGCAGTTGTTC.

A few counts support this clonotype. V gene TRBV11-2 combines with J gene TRBJ2-4; D remains unclear. The CDR3 consists of 18 residues. In germline, CDR1 is SGHAT, CDR2 FQNNGV. Trimming removed 2 bases from V and 4 bases from J, with 21 bases in between. The CDR3 DNA sequence: TGTGCCAGCAGCTTACTTCTGTCGCGGCCCGAGAAAAAAAACATTCAGTACTTC. Amino acid sequence: CASSLLLSRPEKKNIQYF.

This clonotype was seen more than once but under ten times. J is TRBJ2-2 and V is TRBV19; D gene uncertain. The CDR3 totals 14 residues. CDR1 and CDR2 (germline): LNHDA, SQIVND (reference sequence). V lost 5 bases, J lost 3 bases, and 10 bases lay in between. DNA for the CDR3: TGTGCCAGTAGTGTGGAAGTCTACACCGGGGAGCTGTTTTTT. This encodes CASSVEVYTGELFF.

A remark on this clonotype: A read error may explain this, as a much larger clone is one base away. The rearrangement uses TRBV29-1 and TRBJ2-7; D may correspond to TRBD1 or TRBD2 (6 bases each). Trimming pared 7 bases from V and 5 bases from J, leaving 15 bases between. CDR1 SQVTM and CDR2 ANQGSEA come from the germline V gene. This CDR3 has 12 amino acids. The CDR3 region is CSDATGGNEQYF. DNA for the CDR3: TGCAGCGACGCGACAGGCGGGAACGAGCAGTACTTC.

This clonotype appeared many times. This chain connects TRBV2 to TRBJ2-7; a possible D gene is TRBD1 (6 bases). This CDR3 contains 14 residues. Trimming took off 6 bases at V and 3 bases at J, with 15 bases between the two ends. CDR1 is SNHLY and CDR2 is FYNNEI in the germline V gene. The CDR3 DNA reads TGTGCCAGCAGGGGGGCCCGGGACGGCTACGAGCAGTACTTC. Translating it yields CASRGARDGYEQYF. Together with reference TRBV2 and TRBJ2-7, the CDR3 gives the full variable domain: EPEVTQTPSHQVTQMGQEVILRCVPISNHLYFYWYRQILGQKVEFLVSFYNNEISEKSEIFDDQFSVERPDGSNFTLKIRSTKLEDSAMYFCASRGARDGYEQYFGPGTRLTVT.

The chain is built from TRBV27 and TRBJ2-5; TRBD2 aligns across 7 bases. Germline V gene data show CDR1 as MNHEY and CDR2 as SMNVEV (reference sequence). The CDR3 is 17 residues long. The junction had 14 bases not matched to a gene; V was cut back by 2 bases and J by 5 bases. The CDR3 region is CASSLIDPAGFRETQYF. CDR3 DNA: TGTGCCAGCAGTTTAATTGACCCAGCGGGATTCCGGGAGACCCAGTACTTC.

This clonotype was seen many times. The chain has TRBV2 and TRBJ2-7; 7 positions match TRBD2. This CDR3 contains 15 residues. Looked up from germline, CDR1 is SNHLY and CDR2 is FYNNEI. V shed 2 bases, J shed 2 bases, and the junction held 6 bases outside the gene matches. CDR3 protein: CASSERSGGPYEQYF. In nucleotides, the CDR3 is TGTGCCAGCAGTGAACGGTCGGGAGGACCCTACGAGCAGTACTTC.

This clonotype was detected only a few times. This chain connects TRBV14 to TRBJ1-5; the D gene is possibly TRBD1 (5 bases). Trimming took off 3 bases at V and 4 bases at J, with 10 bases between the two ends. Per germline, CDR1 SGHDN and CDR2 FVKESK. The CDR3 runs to 14 residues. CDR3 nucleotides: TGTGCCAGCAGCCATCTGGGACCTAATCAGCCCCAGCATTTT. It specifies CASSHLGPNQPQHF. Filled out from reference TRBV14 and TRBJ1-5, the complete variable domain reads EAGVTQFPSHSVIEKGQTVTLRCDPISGHDNLYWYRRVMGKEIKFLLHFVKESKQDESGMPNNRFLAERTGGTYSTLKVQPAELEDSGVYFCASSHLGPNQPQHFGDGTRLSIL.

This clonotype has a count of ten or more. This sequence joins TRBV9 and TRBJ2-7; either TRBD1 or TRBD2 may fit D (6 bases each). V lost 4 bases, J lost 6 bases, and 17 bases lay in between. The CDR3 extends over 14 amino acids. Germline V gene data show CDR1 as SGDLS and CDR2 as YYNGEE. This CDR3 is CASSPRVGGGEQYF. DNA for the CDR3: TGTGCCAGCAGCCCCCGAGTAGGAGGGGGCGAGCAGTACTTC. Using reference TRBV9 and TRBJ2-7 for the parts outside the CDR3, the full variable domain is DSGVTQTPKHLITATGQRVTLRCSPRSGDLSVYWYQQSLDQGLQFLIQYYNGEERAKGNILERFSAQQFPDLHSELNLSSLELGDSALYFCASSPRVGGGEQYFGPGTRLTVT.

The chain has TRBV6-5 and TRBJ2-3, with D maybe TRBD1 (6 bases). The CDR3 has 16 residues. Germline-derived CDR1 and CDR2 are MNHEY and SVGAGI. Trimming stripped 4 bases from V and 0 bases from J, with 14 bases between. Here the CDR3 reads CASSSFAGASTDTQYF. The CDR3 DNA sequence: TGTGCCAGCAGTTCTTTCGCAGGGGCGAGCACAGATACGCAGTATTTT.

In this sample, this clonotype turned up many times. This chain connects TRBV11-2 to TRBJ2-7; D not resolved. CDR3 length: 12 residues. V shed 4 bases and J shed 2 bases, with 6 bases lying between them. Germline CDR1 SGHAT, CDR2 FQNNGV. The CDR3 bases are TGTGCCAGCAGCTACTCTCCCTACGAGCAGTACTTC. Translated: CASSYSPYEQYF.

Ten or more counts support this clonotype. The rearrangement joins TRBV5-1 to TRBJ2-3, with 13 bases identical to TRBD2. Germline V gene sequence: CDR1 SGHRS, CDR2 YFSETQ. The CDR3 extends over 17 amino acids. The junction had 8 bases not matched to a gene; V was cut back by 4 bases and J by 3 bases. The CDR3 sequence is CASSTGLAGRGTDTQYF. Here the CDR3 DNA reads TGCGCCAGCAGCACGGGACTAGCGGGGCGAGGTACAGATACGCAGTATTTT. The entire variable domain, with the rest obtained from reference TRBV5-1 and TRBJ2-3, is as follows: KAGVTQTPRYLIKTRGQQVTLSCSPISGHRSVSWYQQTPGQGLQFLFEYFSETQRNKGNFPGRFSGRQFSNSRSEMNVSTLELGDSALYLCASSTGLAGRGTDTQYFGPGTRLTVL.

On this clonotype: This may be a read error: a much more frequent sequence differs by one nucleotide. The chain employs TRBV7-2 and TRBJ2-7, with D tentatively TRBD1 (6 bases). Germline V gene sequence: CDR1 SGHTA, CDR2 FQGNSA. Trimming pared 5 bases from V and 2 bases from J, leaving 13 bases between. The CDR3 is 14 residues long. CDR3 loop: CASSPPGHTYEQYF. The CDR3, as DNA: TGTGCCAGCAGCCCCCCGGGACATACCTACGAGCAGTACTTC.

With respect to this clonotype: A much larger clone lies a single base off, so this may be a read error. This sequence joins TRBV10-3 and TRBJ2-2; the match to TRBD1 covers 8 bases. The germline V gene encodes CDR1 ENHRY and CDR2 SYGVKD. CDR3 length: 13 residues. In DNA, the CDR3 is TGTGTCATCAGTGAGACAGGGGCCGGGGAGCTGTTTTTT. Translated: CVISETGAGELFF.

Only a few counts were recorded for this clonotype. V usage is TRBV19 and J usage is TRBJ2-7; TRBD2 matches at 8 bases. Germline assignment: CDR1 LNHDA and CDR2 SQIVND (reference sequence). CDR3 length: 14 residues. V trimming: 3 bases; J trimming: 3 bases; junction bases outside the gene matches: 4. The CDR3 loop is CASSMASGSYEQYF. CDR3 DNA: TGTGCCAGTAGTATGGCGAGCGGGAGCTACGAGCAGTACTTC.

This clonotype was counted many times. V and J are TRBV7-2 and TRBJ2-3; D is undetermined. Germline assignment: CDR1 SGHTA and CDR2 FQGNSA. The CDR3 covers 14 residues. Trimming pared 5 bases from V and 5 bases from J, leaving 14 bases between. CDR3 residues: CASSLPPNIDTQYF. The CDR3 bases are TGTGCCAGCAGCCTCCCGCCCAATATAGATACGCAGTATTTT.

This clonotype was observed at least ten times. V and J are TRBV2 and TRBJ1-1; maybe TRBD1 (5 bases). V was clipped by 6 bases and J by 0 bases, with 11 bases between them. There are 14 residues in the CDR3. The V gene's germline CDR1 is SNHLY and CDR2 FYNNEI. This CDR3 is CASRPREMNTEAFF. In nucleotides, the CDR3 is TGTGCCAGCAGACCCAGGGAAATGAACACTGAAGCTTTCTTT.

This clonotype was observed many times. This chain links TRBV18 with TRBJ2-7; D not certain. This CDR3 contains 14 residues. In germline, CDR1 is KGHSH, CDR2 LQKENI. The ends were cut back, 3 bases at V and 3 bases at J, with 12 bases in the middle. CDR3 DNA sequence: TGTGCCAGCTCACCCGGCAACAGCCTCTACGAGCAGTACTTC. Translating gives CASSPGNSLYEQYF.

The chain recombines TRBV7-9 with TRBJ1-3, with TRBD1 matching 8 bases. The V gene's germline CDR1 is SEHNR and CDR2 FQNEAQ (reference sequence). The CDR3 is 15 amino acids. The J segment lost 0 bases and the V segment lost 5 bases, leaving 3 bases of the junction unmatched. The CDR3 nucleotides are TGTGCCAGCAGCCGACAGGGGCCCTCTGGAAACACCATATATTTT. Encoded protein: CASSRQGPSGNTIYF.

This chain joins TRBV6-2 or TRBV6-3 and TRBJ2-1, with D perhaps assigned TRBD1 or TRBD2 (6 bases each). CDR3 length: 15 amino acids. Germline values: CDR1 MNHEY, CDR2 SVGEGT. V lost 6 bases and J lost 7, with 19 bases in between. In DNA form, the CDR3 reads TGTGCCAGCAGGAGGGGGGCGTATATTGGGAATGAGCAGTTCTTC. It is translated as CASRRGAYIGNEQFF.

Only a few counts were recorded for this clonotype. The V call is TRBV14, the J call TRBJ2-1, with 10 bases identical to TRBD2. The CDR3 runs 21 residues. With 4 bases clipped from V and 5 bases from J, the junction kept 23 bases outside the gene matches. CDR1 is SGHDN, CDR2 FVKESK, per germline. The CDR3 reads CASSPTIGQDVWTSGHNEQFF. CDR3 DNA sequence: TGTGCCAGCAGCCCAACCATCGGACAGGACGTATGGACTAGCGGACACAATGAGCAGTTCTTC.

At least ten counts were recorded for this clonotype. This rearrangement joins TRBV29-1 to TRBJ2-1, with 7 bases matching TRBD2. Trimming cost V 5 bases and J 4 bases; bases outside gene matches: 8. The germline CDR1 and CDR2 sequences are SQVTM and ANQGSEA. The CDR3 extends over 14 amino acids. The CDR3 protein is CSVSLADPYNEQFF. CDR3 DNA: TGCAGCGTTTCCCTAGCGGACCCTTACAATGAGCAGTTCTTC.

This clonotype occurred many times. The V and J genes are TRBV5-6 and TRBJ1-1; D is unresolved. Germline CDR1 reads SGHDT; CDR2 reads YYEEEE. CDR3 length equals 13 residues. Trimming took 0 bases from V and 2 from J, leaving 5 bases between them. The CDR3 DNA reads as TGTGCCAGCAGCTTGGTTTCTAACACTGAAGCTTTCTTT. It translates to CASSLVSNTEAFF.

This clonotype was recorded many times. The rearrangement joins TRBV9 to TRBJ1-4; D gene uncertain. The length of the CDR3 is 16 residues. V lost 0 bases, J lost 0 bases, and 9 bases lay in between. Germline CDR1 and CDR2: SGDLS and YYNGEE. The CDR3: CASSVGPAATNEKLFF. The DNA for the CDR3 is TGTGCCAGCAGCGTAGGCCCAGCTGCAACTAATGAAAAACTGTTTTTT.

In this sample, this clonotype turned up many times. The J gene is TRBJ2-7, the V gene TRBV6-5, with a possible D match to TRBD1 (5 bases). The length of the CDR3 is 14 residues. Trimming removed 0 bases from V and 2 bases from J, with 8 bases in between. Germline values: CDR1 MNHEY, CDR2 SVGAGI. CDR3 sequence: CASSYSGLTYEQYF. The CDR3 nucleotides are TGTGCCAGCAGTTACTCGGGGCTTACCTACGAGCAGTACTTC.

The rearrangement joins TRBV19 to TRBJ1-5; maybe TRBD1 (5 bases). The CDR3 sequence is 15 residues long. CDR1 LNHDA and CDR2 SQIVND come from the germline V gene (reference sequence). Trimming shortened V by 3 bases and J by 9 bases, and 18 bases separated the two germline ends. CDR3 DNA sequence: TGTGCCAGTAGTATCGACGACAGTCCCGAGGGGCCCCAGCATTTT. It codes for CASSIDDSPEGPQHF.